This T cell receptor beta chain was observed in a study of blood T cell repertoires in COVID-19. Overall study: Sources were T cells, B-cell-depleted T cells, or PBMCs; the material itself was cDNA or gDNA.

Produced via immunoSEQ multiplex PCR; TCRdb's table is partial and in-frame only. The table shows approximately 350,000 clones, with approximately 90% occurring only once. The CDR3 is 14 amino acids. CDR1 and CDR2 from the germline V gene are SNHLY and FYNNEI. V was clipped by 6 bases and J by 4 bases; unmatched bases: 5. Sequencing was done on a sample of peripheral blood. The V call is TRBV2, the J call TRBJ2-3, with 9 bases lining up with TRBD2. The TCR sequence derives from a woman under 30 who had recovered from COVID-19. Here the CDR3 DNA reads TGTGCCAGCAGCAGTTTAGCGGGAGCAGATACGCAGTATTTT. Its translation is CASSSLAGADTQYF.